This TCR beta chain was profiled in a study of vaccination effects on CD4 cells after COVID-19. This clone has a single count. What it binds is not known. General study results and limits: For convalescents, most of the spike-reactive clones seen post-vaccine were new vaccine-induced clones.

Data came from immunoSEQ multiplex PCR; TCRdb stores just in-frame clones and leaves some out. Of about 50,000 clones in the sample, around 80% are singletons; the top ten hold approximately 5.1%. Germline loops: CDR1 SGHTA, CDR2 FQGNSA. The CDR3 spans 21 residues. Trimming cost V 0 bases and J 0 bases; bases outside gene matches: 18. Following a roughly ten-day culture, CD4+ T cells were purified. This person caught SARS-CoV-2 sometime from March to December 2020, and PCR testing confirmed the infection. Participants received two doses of either the BNT162b2 or mRNA-1273 vaccine. The specimen comprised CD4+ T cells from PBMCs cultured without peptide, sampled after COVID-19 vaccination. The clonotype comes from a human donor who had a prior SARS-CoV-2 infection. The rearrangement joins TRBV7-2 to TRBJ2-5; 8 bases align to TRBD2. The CDR3 here is CASSLAWVAGFEGTYQETQYF. The CDR3 DNA is TGTGCCAGCAGCTTAGCCTGGGTAGCGGGATTCGAGGGGACGTACCAAGAGACCCAGTACTTC.